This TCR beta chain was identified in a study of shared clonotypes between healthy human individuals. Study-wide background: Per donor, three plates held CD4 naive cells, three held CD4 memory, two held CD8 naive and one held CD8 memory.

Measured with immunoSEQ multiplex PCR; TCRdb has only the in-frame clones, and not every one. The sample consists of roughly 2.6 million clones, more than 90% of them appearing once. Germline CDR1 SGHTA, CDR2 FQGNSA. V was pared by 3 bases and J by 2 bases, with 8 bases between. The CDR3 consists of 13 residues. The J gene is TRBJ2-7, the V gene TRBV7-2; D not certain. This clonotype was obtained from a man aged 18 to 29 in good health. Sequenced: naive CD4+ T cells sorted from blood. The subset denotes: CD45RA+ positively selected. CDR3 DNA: TGTGCCAGCAGCTTCCTAGGGCCCTACGAGCAGTACTTC. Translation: CASSFLGPYEQYF.